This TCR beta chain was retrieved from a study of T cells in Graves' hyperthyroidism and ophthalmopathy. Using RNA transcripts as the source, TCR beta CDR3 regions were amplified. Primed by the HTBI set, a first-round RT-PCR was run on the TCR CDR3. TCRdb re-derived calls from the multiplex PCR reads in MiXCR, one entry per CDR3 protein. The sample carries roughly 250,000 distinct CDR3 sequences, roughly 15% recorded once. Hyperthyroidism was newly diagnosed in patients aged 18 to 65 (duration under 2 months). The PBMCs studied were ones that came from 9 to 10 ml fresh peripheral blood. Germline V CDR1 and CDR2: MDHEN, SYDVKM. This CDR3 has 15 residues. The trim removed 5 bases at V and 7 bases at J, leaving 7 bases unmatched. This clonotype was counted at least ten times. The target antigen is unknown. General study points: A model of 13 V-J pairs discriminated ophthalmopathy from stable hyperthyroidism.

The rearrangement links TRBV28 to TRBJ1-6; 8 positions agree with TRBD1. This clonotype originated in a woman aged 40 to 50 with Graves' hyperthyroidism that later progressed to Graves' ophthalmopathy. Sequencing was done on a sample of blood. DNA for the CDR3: TGTGCCAGCAGTGCCGGGACAGGACCAAATTCACCCCTCCACTTT. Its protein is CASSAGTGPNSPLHF.